A single sample gave rise to the 10 T cell receptor beta chains below, sequenced in a study of shared clonotypes between healthy human individuals. Data came from immunoSEQ multiplex PCR; TCRdb stores just in-frame clones and leaves some out. The sample consists of about 120,000 clones, more than 65% of them appearing once. The material sequenced was memory CD8+ T cells sorted from blood. Subset here: CD45RO+ cells pooled with CCR7-negative TemRA cells. The source of these receptors is a woman under 40 in good health.

This clone was observed a single time. The chain combines TRBV5-1 with TRBJ2-1, with D possibly being TRBD2 (5 bases). Germline values: CDR1 SGHRS, CDR2 YFSETQ. The CDR3 has 13 residues. Trimming removed 4 bases at V and 8 bases at J, with 13 bases between. CDR3 in amino acids: CASSPGWGDEQFF. For the CDR3, the DNA is TGCGCCAGCAGCCCAGGTTGGGGAGATGAGCAGTTCTTC.

DNA of the CDR3: TGTGCCAGCAGCTTGGCAGGGGCCACTGAAGCTTTCTTT. It yields the protein CASSLAGATEAFF. The genes are TRBV5-6 and TRBJ1-1, with D possibly matching TRBD1 (6 bases). Germline lookup yields CDR1 SGHDT and CDR2 YYEEEE. CDR3 size: 13 residues. The V gene lost 0 bases and the J gene lost 4 bases, with 7 bases spanning the gap. The complete variable domain, with remaining parts taken from reference TRBV5-6 and TRBJ1-1, reads DAGVTQSPTHLIKTRGQQVTLRCSPKSGHDTVSWYQQALGQGPQFIFQYYEEEERQRGNFPDRFSGHQFPNYSSELNVNALLLGDSALYLCASSLAGATEAFFGQGTRLTVV.

This clone was detected only a few times. V and J are TRBV19 and TRBJ2-3; D not resolved. CDR1 is LNHDA, CDR2 SQIVND, per germline (reference sequence). V was trimmed by 5 bases and J by 4 bases, leaving 10 bases between them. There are 13 residues in the CDR3. The CDR3 sequence is CASSSWVADTQYF. In DNA, the CDR3 is TGTGCCAGTAGTTCGTGGGTAGCAGATACGCAGTATTTT.

This clone was observed a single time. The rearrangement joins TRBV30 to TRBJ2-2, with D unclear. V was shortened by 0 bases and J by 7 bases, with 9 bases between the two germline ends. CDR3 length: 13 amino acids. Germline V lookup: CDR1 GTSNPN, CDR2 SVGIG (reference sequence). The chain's CDR3 is CAWSVSASGELFF. The DNA for the CDR3 is TGTGCCTGGAGTGTATCGGCTAGCGGGGAGCTGTTTTTT.

In this sample, this clone turned up a few times. The chain has TRBV29-1 and TRBJ2-1, with D maybe TRBD2 (7 bases). Trimming removed 5 bases at V and 1 base at J, with 15 bases between. Germline V gives CDR1 SQVTM, CDR2 ANQGSEA. This CDR3 has 15 residues. CDR3 protein: CSVRGGPPSYNEQFF. CDR3 bases: TGCAGCGTTAGGGGGGGTCCGCCATCCTACAATGAGCAGTTCTTC.

The chain recombines TRBV6-1 with TRBJ2-1; 13 bases line up with TRBD2. Per the germline V gene, CDR1 is MNHNS and CDR2 is SASEGT. J lost 9 bases, V lost 6 bases, and 8 bases had no gene match. The CDR3 runs 15 residues. The CDR3 region has the DNA TGTGCCAGCAGCCCAACTAGCGGGAGGGCCATTGAGCAGTTCTTC. As protein: CASSPTSGRAIEQFF.

The gene calls are TRBV29-1 and TRBJ1-1; possible D gene TRBD1, 6 bases. This CDR3 has 15 amino acids. CDR1 and CDR2 (germline): SQVTM, ANQGSEA. Trimming pared 6 bases from V and 4 bases from J, leaving 21 bases between. For the CDR3, the DNA is TGCAGCGTCTGTAAACAGGGTCGGTTGGGCACTGAAGCTTTCTTT. It encodes CSVCKQGRLGTEAFF.

The chain recombines TRBV15 with TRBJ1-4; D gene ambiguous. Between the trimmed V and J ends, which lost 8 bases and 0 bases, there was a span of 13 bases. CDR3 length equals 15 residues. Germline lookup yields CDR1 LNHNV and CDR2 YYDKDF (reference sequence). In DNA form, the CDR3 reads TGTGCCACCCGGAGCCCGGTTGCAACTAATGAAAAACTGTTTTTT. The encoded protein is CATRSPVATNEKLFF.

This clone came up a few times. This sequence joins TRBV29-1 and TRBJ2-1, with a possible D match to TRBD2 (6 bases). Germline V gene lookup returns CDR1 SQVTM and CDR2 ANQGSEA. The CDR3 is 16 residues long. V shed 4 bases and J shed 8 bases, with 24 bases lying between them. CDR3 region: CSVAGSGESASDEQFF. The DNA of the CDR3 is TGCAGCGTTGCGGGTTCGGGGGAGAGCGCGAGTGATGAGCAGTTCTTC.

This chain joins TRBV7-9 and TRBJ2-7, with TRBD2 as a possible D gene (7 bases). The CDR3 has 15 amino acids. Looked up from germline, CDR1 is SEHNR and CDR2 is FQNEAQ (reference sequence). V shed 6 bases and J shed 7 bases, with 22 bases lying between them. DNA of the CDR3: TGTGCCAGCAGTTCCTGGGGGGCGGGAGTGGGTGAGCAGTACTTC. It specifies CASSSWGAGVGEQYF.